This is a list of T cell receptor beta chains from one sample in a study of T cells in Graves' hyperthyroidism and ophthalmopathy. MiXCR, applied by TCRdb to the multiplex PCR reads, yields one record per CDR3 protein. There are 600,000 or so distinct CDR3 sequences in the sample; 14% occur only once, and around 7% lies in the top ten. Source material: blood. These receptors were obtained from a woman aged 18-30 years with Graves' ophthalmopathy. CDR3s include the opening cysteine and the closing phenylalanine or tryptophan. The D gene is left open where the match is weak. Clone size is given for some rows only: seen once, a few or many times, or a class if the clone is expanded.

D gene: NA; V gene: TRBV30; clone size: many; J gene: TRBJ2-7; CDR3 protein: CAWSVRRREQYF; CDR3 DNA: TGTGCCTGGAGTGTACGCCGGAGGGAGCAGTACTTC
D gene: NA; V gene: TRBV19; clone size: NA; J gene: TRBJ1-5; CDR3 protein: CASITSHSNQPQHF; CDR3 DNA: TGTGCCAGTATTACCAGCCATAGCAATCAGCCCCAGCATTTT
D gene: NA; V gene: TRBV29-1; clone size: many; J gene: TRBJ2-7; CDR3 protein: CSVEPTDGGYEQYF; CDR3 DNA: TGCAGCGTTGAACCAACCGACGGAGGGTACGAGCAGTACTTC
D gene: NA; V gene: TRBV30; clone size: NA; J gene: TRBJ1-1; CDR3 protein: CAWTRGAAGEAFF; CDR3 DNA: TGTGCCTGGACAAGAGGGGCCGCCGGCGAAGCTTTCTTT
D gene: TRBD2; V gene: TRBV29-1; clone size: few; J gene: TRBJ2-7; CDR3 protein: CSVGASGHPSYEQYF; CDR3 DNA: TGCAGCGTTGGGGCTAGCGGACACCCCTCCTACGAGCAGTACTTC
D gene: TRBD1; V gene: TRBV7-6; clone size: few; J gene: TRBJ1-5; CDR3 protein: CASSLGAGGSNQPQHF; CDR3 DNA: TGTGCCAGCAGCTTAGGCGCAGGGGGCAGCAATCAGCCCCAGCATTTT
D gene: NA; V gene: TRBV28; clone size: many; J gene: TRBJ2-3; CDR3 protein: CASSLIRGRGLTDTQYF; CDR3 DNA: TGTGCCAGCAGTTTAATACGAGGTAGAGGACTCACAGATACGCAGTATTTT
D gene: TRBD1; V gene: TRBV30; clone size: few; J gene: TRBJ1-5; CDR3 protein: CAWSVRGRGHPSSNQPQHF; CDR3 DNA: TGTGCCTGGAGTGTACGGGGCAGGGGGCATCCGTCTAGCAATCAGCCCCAGCATTTT
D gene: NA; V gene: TRBV6-1; clone size: few; J gene: TRBJ2-2; CDR3 protein: CASSPRTATTGELFF; CDR3 DNA: TGTGCCAGCTCTCCCCGGACAGCTACTACCGGGGAGCTGTTTTTT
D gene: NA; V gene: TRBV6-9; clone size: NA; J gene: TRBJ2-1; CDR3 protein: CASSYTRVLEQFF; CDR3 DNA: TGTGCCAGCAGTTACACCAGGGTGCTCGAGCAGTTCTTT
D gene: NA; V gene: TRBV28; clone size: many; J gene: TRBJ2-1; CDR3 protein: CASGGWGPYNEQFF; CDR3 DNA: TGTGCCAGCGGGGGGTGGGGCCCCTACAATGAGCAGTTCTTC
D gene: NA; V gene: TRBV9; clone size: many; J gene: TRBJ1-1; CDR3 protein: CASTVTGVGDTEAFF; CDR3 DNA: TGTGCCAGCACCGTGACGGGGGTAGGGGACACTGAAGCTTTCTTT
D gene: TRBD1; V gene: TRBV5-5; clone size: few; J gene: TRBJ2-7; CDR3 protein: CASATGAYEQYF; CDR3 DNA: TGTGCCAGCGCGACAGGGGCTTACGAGCAGTACTTC
D gene: NA; V gene: TRBV28; clone size: many; J gene: TRBJ1-2; CDR3 protein: CASSSGALTNYGYTF; CDR3 DNA: TGTGCCAGCAGTTCCGGGGCCCTGACTAACTATGGCTACACCTTC
D gene: TRBD2; V gene: TRBV6-1; clone size: many; J gene: TRBJ2-1; CDR3 protein: CASSPTSGHRYNEQFF; CDR3 DNA: TGTGCCAGCAGCCCCACTAGCGGCCATCGGTACAATGAGCAGTTCTTC
D gene: NA; V gene: TRBV20-1; clone size: NA; J gene: TRBJ2-6; CDR3 protein: CSASQGLSGANVLTF; CDR3 DNA: TGCAGTGCTTCCCAGGGGCTGTCTGGGGCCAACGTCCTGACTTTC